This T cell receptor beta chain came from a study of shared clonotypes between healthy human individuals. The length of the CDR3 is 13 residues. CDR1 is SGHTA and CDR2 is FQGNSA in the germline V gene. Trimming stripped 5 bases from V and 5 bases from J, with 9 bases between. TCRdb's copy holds only in-frame clones and misses some; the assay was immunoSEQ multiplex PCR. The sample lists some 1 million clones, about 75% occurring once. The sample taken for sequencing was memory CD4+ T cells sorted from blood. Subset meaning: CD45RA-negative fraction. This chain connects TRBV7-2 to TRBJ2-2, with D possibly being TRBD1 (5 bases). The sequence derives from a man younger than 35 in good health. The CDR3 DNA reads TGTGCCAGCAGCCACCGACAGACCGGGGAGCTGTTTTTT. Its protein product is CASSHRQTGELFF.